This record concerns one T cell receptor beta chain sequence. Each cell subset's genomic DNA was divided evenly among several immunoSEQ plates. Some clones are missing from TCRdb's copy, which holds only in-frame ones; the method was immunoSEQ multiplex PCR. Here the sample spans about 530,000 clones, approximately 79% being singletons. The data stem from a study of shared clonotypes between healthy human individuals. The overall study: Those who served as donors were a couple of women and a few men between the ages of 18 and 49.

All participating donors were Caucasian adults from Nashville, Tennessee. V shed 3 bases, J shed 4 bases, and the junction held 8 bases outside the gene matches. Germline CDR1 SGHAT, CDR2 FQNNGV. This CDR3 contains 17 residues. Specimen: PBMCs. The chain has TRBV11-2 and TRBJ2-2; 10 bases are a match to TRBD2. The clonotype comes from a woman between 40 and 55 years old in good health. Some clones in this sample may be carry-over from other donors' samples. CDR3 DNA: TGTGCCAGCAGCTTTACCCTAGCGGGAGCCGGCACCGGGGAGCTGTTTTTT. Residues: CASSFTLAGAGTGELFF.